This T cell receptor (beta chain) derives from a study of beta chain features in type 1 diabetes. Study-wide results and caveats: VDJ junctions sequenced from type 1 diabetes patients showed fewer insertions and more deletions.

All sorted populations exceeded 95% purity. About this clone itself: What it recognizes is unknown.

Every bit of the isolated RNA underwent reverse transcription, so sequencing read expressed TCRB transcripts. The average read count of naive, central memory and regulatory T cell samples was approximately 3.5 million. Produced via immunoSEQ multiplex PCR; TCRdb's table is partial and in-frame only. The sample carries some 900,000 clones, 17% recorded once. The CDR3 extends over 15 amino acids. Trimming removed 1 base from V and 6 bases from J; junction bases left unmatched: 6. Germline V lookup: CDR1 SGHTA, CDR2 FQGNSA. This clonotype was sampled from a woman between 18 and 30 years old in good health. Sequencing was performed on naive CD4+ T cells from blood. The genes are TRBV7-2 and TRBJ1-5, with TRBD1 identical over 7 bases. CDR3 in amino acids: CASSLEGAVFQPQHF. In DNA, the CDR3 is TGTGCCAGCAGCTTAGAGGGGGCGGTATTTCAGCCCCAGCATTTT.